This T cell receptor (beta chain) stems from a study of blood T cell repertoires in COVID-19 (dated by TCRdb to the early 2020s). Regarding the research as a whole: Samples covering the acute and convalescent phases of COVID-19 were provided by collaborators in the United States, Italy and Spain. The prospective study material was composed of cDNA or gDNA derived from T cells, B-cell-depleted T cells, or PBMCs. Subjects who had been exposed to COVID-19, were actively infected with it, or had recovered from it provided the deeply sampled blood TCRbeta repertoires that made up the dataset. The repertoires were released in a freely available public database meant as a resource for research on the immune response to SARS-CoV-2. Samples came from the ongoing ImmuneRACE study (first 160 participants) plus 1,254 subjects from 6 global collaborators. A de-identified subject ID, COVID-19 status, age in years and sex were almost always included in the sample metadata. Where available, HLA class I and class II types were obtained from metadata supplied by the sample provider rather than from assay-based typing. Overall study results and their limits: How much clinical and demographic metadata was included differed by source and by participant, and the metadata was provided uncurated.

Another Seattle source contributed samples from volunteer blood donors who had recovered from COVID-19. The collaborating institutions used their own protocols to collect whole blood in K2EDTA tubes. Collaborator samples were shipped for TCRbeta analysis as frozen whole blood, isolated PBMCs, or DNA extracted from either sample type. TCRbeta CDR3 regions were amplified from genomic DNA using the immunoSEQ Assay, a bias-controlled multiplex PCR. In the source study's methods: Within the assay, amplification of reference gene primers was used to estimate how many nucleated cells each sample contained. To quantify the absolute abundance of each unique TCRbeta CDR3 rearrangement, sequence reads were collapsed and filtered. Productive Simpson clonality was computed per sample as the square root of Simpson's diversity index over productive rearrangements. TCRdb stores this immuneACCESS table with in-frame sequences only. Part of the clones is absent; in the studies checked, under half of the shortfall reflects unresolved V genes, and no reason is known for the rest. Clone size and V and J calls were adopted from that table, with D and trimming inferred from the DNA. Here the sample has 200,000 to 250,000 clones; 87% occur a single time. The ten largest clonotypes hold more than 10% of the sample.

The germline V gene (reference sequence) yields GTSNPN for CDR1 and SVGIG for CDR2. From V the trimming removes 5 bases and from J it removes 7 bases, while the gene matches leave 4 bases of the junction unaccounted for. Counted from cysteine to phenylalanine, this CDR3 has 11 amino acids. The entry retains the CDR3 DNA only, 33 bases that are in frame from base 1. As regards this clone: Its antigen remains undetermined. No much larger clone is present one base from it, and per-base qualities are unavailable.

Sequencing used peripheral blood. This TCR derives from a woman in her late teens or twenties who had recovered from COVID-19. The rearranged chain carries TRBV30 and TRBJ1-2; TRBD1 aligns with 7 central bases. In nucleotide form, the sequence is TGTGCCTGGGGATACAGGGGTGGCTACACCTTC. Its product reads: CAWGYRGGYTF.